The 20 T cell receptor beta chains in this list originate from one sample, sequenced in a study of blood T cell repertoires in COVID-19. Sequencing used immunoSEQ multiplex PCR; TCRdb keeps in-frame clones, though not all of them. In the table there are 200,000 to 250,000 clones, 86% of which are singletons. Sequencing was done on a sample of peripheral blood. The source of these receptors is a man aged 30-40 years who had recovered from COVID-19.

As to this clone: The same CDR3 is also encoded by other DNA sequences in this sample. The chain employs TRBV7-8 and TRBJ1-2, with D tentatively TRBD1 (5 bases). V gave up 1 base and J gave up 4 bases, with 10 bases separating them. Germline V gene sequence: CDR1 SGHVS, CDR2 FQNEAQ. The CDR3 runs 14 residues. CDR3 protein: CASSLEGRVYGYTF. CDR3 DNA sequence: TGTGCCAGCAGCTTAGAGGGCAGGGTCTATGGCTACACCTTC.

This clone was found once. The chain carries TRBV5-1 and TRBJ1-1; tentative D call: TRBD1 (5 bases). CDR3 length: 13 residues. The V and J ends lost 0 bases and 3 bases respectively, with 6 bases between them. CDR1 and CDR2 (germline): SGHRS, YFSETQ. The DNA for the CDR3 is TGCGCCAGCAGCTTGGACAGGTACACTGAAGCTTTCTTT. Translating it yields CASSLDRYTEAFF. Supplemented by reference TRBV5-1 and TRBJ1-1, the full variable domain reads KAGVTQTPRYLIKTRGQQVTLSCSPISGHRSVSWYQQTPGQGLQFLFEYFSETQRNKGNFPGRFSGRQFSNSRSEMNVSTLELGDSALYLCASSLDRYTEAFFGQGTRLTVV.

This CDR3 reads CASSGYGQLNTGELFF. DNA of the CDR3: TGTGCCAGCAGCGGTTATGGACAGCTTAACACCGGGGAGCTGTTTTTT. This sequence joins TRBV5-6 and TRBJ2-2, with a tentative D call TRBD1 (6 bases). This CDR3 spans 16 amino acids. Germline CDR1 SGHDT, CDR2 YYEEEE. V lost 4 bases to trimming and J lost 2 bases, with 15 bases between them.

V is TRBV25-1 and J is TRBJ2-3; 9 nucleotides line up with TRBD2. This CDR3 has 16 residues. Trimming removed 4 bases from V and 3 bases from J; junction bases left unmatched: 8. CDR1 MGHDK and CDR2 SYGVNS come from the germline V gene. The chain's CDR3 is CASSATLAGRTDTQYF. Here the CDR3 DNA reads TGTGCCAGCAGTGCCACCCTAGCGGGGAGGACAGATACGCAGTATTTT.

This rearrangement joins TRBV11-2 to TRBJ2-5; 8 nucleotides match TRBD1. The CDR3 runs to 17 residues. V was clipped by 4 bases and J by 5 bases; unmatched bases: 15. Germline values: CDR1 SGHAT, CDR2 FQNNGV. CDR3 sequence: CASSYPLGRGHGETQYF. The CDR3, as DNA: TGTGCCAGCAGCTATCCCCTGGGCAGGGGGCATGGGGAGACCCAGTACTTC.

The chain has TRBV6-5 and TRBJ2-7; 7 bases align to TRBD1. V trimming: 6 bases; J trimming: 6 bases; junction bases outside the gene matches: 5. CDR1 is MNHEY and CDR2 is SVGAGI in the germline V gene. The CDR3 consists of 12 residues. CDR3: CASRTPGGEQYF. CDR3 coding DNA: TGTGCCAGCAGAACCCCAGGGGGCGAGCAGTACTTC.

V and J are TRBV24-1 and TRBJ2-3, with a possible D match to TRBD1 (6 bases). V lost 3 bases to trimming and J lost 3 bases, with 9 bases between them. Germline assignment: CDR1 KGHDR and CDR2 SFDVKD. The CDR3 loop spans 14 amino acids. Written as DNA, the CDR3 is TGTGCCACCAGTGATGGTGGGACAACAGATACGCAGTATTTT. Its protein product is CATSDGGTTDTQYF.

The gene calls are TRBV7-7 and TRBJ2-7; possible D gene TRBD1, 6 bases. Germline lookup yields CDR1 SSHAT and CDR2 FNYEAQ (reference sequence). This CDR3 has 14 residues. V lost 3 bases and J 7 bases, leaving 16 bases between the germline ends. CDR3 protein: CASSFGGPDGEQYF. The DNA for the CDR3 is TGTGCCAGCAGCTTTGGGGGCCCAGATGGGGAGCAGTACTTC. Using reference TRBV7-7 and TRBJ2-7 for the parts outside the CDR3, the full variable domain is GAGVSQSPRYKVTKRGQDVTLRCDPISSHATLYWYQQALGQGPEFLTYFNYEAQPDKSGLPSDRFSAERPEGSISTLTIQRTEQRDSAMYRCASSFGGPDGEQYFGPGTRLTVT.

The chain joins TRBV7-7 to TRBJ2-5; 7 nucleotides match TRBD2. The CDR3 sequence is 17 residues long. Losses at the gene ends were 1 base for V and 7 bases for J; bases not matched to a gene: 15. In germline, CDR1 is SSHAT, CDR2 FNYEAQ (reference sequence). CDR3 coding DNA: TGTGCCAGCAGCTTAGGGACCGCCGGGACTATTAGACGGACCCAGTACTTC. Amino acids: CASSLGTAGTIRRTQYF.

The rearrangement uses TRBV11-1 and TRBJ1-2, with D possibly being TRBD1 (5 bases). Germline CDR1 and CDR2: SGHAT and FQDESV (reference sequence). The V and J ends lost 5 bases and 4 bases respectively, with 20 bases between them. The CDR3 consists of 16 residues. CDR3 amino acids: CASSPLQEGSSYGYTF. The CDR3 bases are TGTGCCAGCAGCCCCTTACAGGAGGGCTCCTCCTATGGCTACACCTTC.

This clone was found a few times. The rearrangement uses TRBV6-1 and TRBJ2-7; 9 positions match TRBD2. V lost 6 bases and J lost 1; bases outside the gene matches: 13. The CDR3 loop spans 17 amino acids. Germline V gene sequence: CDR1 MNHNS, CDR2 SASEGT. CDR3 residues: CASRERRTSGGSYEQYF. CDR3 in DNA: TGTGCCAGCAGAGAAAGGAGGACAAGCGGGGGGTCCTACGAGCAGTACTTC.

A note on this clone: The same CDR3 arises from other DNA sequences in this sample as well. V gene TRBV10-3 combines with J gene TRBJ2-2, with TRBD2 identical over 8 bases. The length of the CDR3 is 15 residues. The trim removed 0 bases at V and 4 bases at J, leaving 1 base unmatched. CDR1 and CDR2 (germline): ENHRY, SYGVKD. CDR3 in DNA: TGTGCCATCAGTGAGTCCCGGGGGGGCACCGGGGAGCTGTTTTTT. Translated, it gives CAISESRGGTGELFF.

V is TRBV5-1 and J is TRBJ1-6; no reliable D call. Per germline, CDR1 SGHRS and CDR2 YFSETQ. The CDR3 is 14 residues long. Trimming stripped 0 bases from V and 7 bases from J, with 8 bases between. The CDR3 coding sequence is TGCGCCAGCAGCTTGGGGTCGGGGAATTCACCCCTCCACTTT. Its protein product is CASSLGSGNSPLHF. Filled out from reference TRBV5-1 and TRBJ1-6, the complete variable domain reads KAGVTQTPRYLIKTRGQQVTLSCSPISGHRSVSWYQQTPGQGLQFLFEYFSETQRNKGNFPGRFSGRQFSNSRSEMNVSTLELGDSALYLCASSLGSGNSPLHFGNGTRLTVT.

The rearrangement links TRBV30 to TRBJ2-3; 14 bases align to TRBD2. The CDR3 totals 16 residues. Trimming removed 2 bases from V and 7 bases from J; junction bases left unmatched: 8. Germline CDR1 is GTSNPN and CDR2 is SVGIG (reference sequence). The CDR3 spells CAWSLRLAGGRYTQYF. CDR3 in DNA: TGTGCCTGGAGTCTTAGACTAGCGGGGGGGCGGTATACGCAGTATTTT.

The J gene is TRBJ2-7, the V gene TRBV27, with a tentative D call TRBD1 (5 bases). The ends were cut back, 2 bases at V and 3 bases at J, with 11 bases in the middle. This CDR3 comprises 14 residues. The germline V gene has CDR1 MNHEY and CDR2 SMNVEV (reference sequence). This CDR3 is CASSLGAAYYEQYF. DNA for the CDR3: TGTGCCAGCAGTTTAGGGGCAGCATACTACGAGCAGTACTTC.

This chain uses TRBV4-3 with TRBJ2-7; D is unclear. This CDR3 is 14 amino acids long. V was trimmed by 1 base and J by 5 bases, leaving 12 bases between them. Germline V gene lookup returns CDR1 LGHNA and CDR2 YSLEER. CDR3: CASSQAADTDEQYF. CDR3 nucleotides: TGCGCCAGCAGCCAAGCCGCCGATACGGACGAGCAGTACTTC.

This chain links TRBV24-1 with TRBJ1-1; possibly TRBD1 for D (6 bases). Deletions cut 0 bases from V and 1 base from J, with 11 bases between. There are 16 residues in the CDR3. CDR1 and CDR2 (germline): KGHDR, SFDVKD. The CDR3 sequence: CATSDLLGRGNTEAFF. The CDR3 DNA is TGTGCCACCAGTGATTTGTTGGGCAGGGGGAACACTGAAGCTTTCTTT.

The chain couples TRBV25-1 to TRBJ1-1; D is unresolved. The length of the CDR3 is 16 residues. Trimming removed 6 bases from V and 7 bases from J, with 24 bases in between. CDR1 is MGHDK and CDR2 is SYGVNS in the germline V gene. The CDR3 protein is CASSPLLAGGAFEAFF. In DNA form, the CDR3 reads TGTGCCAGCAGCCCTCTCTTAGCCGGAGGCGCCTTTGAAGCTTTCTTT.

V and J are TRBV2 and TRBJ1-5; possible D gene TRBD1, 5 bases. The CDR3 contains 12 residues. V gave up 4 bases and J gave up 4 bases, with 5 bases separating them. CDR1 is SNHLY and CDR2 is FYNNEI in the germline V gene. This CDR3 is CASSGTNQPQHF. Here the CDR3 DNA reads TGTGCCAGCAGTGGGACAAATCAGCCCCAGCATTTT.

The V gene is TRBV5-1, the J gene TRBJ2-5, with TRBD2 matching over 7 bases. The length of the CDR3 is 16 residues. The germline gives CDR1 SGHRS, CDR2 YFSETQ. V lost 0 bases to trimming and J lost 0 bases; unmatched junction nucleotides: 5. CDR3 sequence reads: CASSLGLAVYQETQYF. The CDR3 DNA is TGCGCCAGCAGCTTGGGGCTAGCGGTGTACCAAGAGACCCAGTACTTC. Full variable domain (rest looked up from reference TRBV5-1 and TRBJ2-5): KAGVTQTPRYLIKTRGQQVTLSCSPISGHRSVSWYQQTPGQGLQFLFEYFSETQRNKGNFPGRFSGRQFSNSRSEMNVSTLELGDSALYLCASSLGLAVYQETQYFGPGTRLLVL.